A single sample gave rise to the 21 T cell receptor beta chains below, sequenced in a study of vaccination effects on CD4 cells after COVID-19. Cells that had been cultured for ten to eleven days were the source of isolated CD4+ T cells. All study participants received two doses of BNT162b2 or mRNA-1273 vaccine. These receptors have no known antigen. Assay used: immunoSEQ multiplex PCR; TCRdb lists only in-frame clones, some missing. The repertoire consists of approximately 57,000 clones, with 78% occurring once and the leading ten covering more than 3.5%. Sequencing was performed on CD4+ T cells from PBMCs cultured without peptide, taken after COVID-19 vaccination. These receptors all come from a human donor who received a COVID-19 vaccine.

J is TRBJ1-1 and V is TRBV5-1; 10 nucleotides align to TRBD1. Germline CDR1 SGHRS, CDR2 YFSETQ. The CDR3 runs 15 residues. Trimming took 4 bases from V and 2 from J; bases not matched to a gene: 5. DNA for the CDR3: TGCGCCAGCAGCGCGACAGGGGGCGTCAACACTGAAGCTTTCTTT. This encodes CASSATGGVNTEAFF.

V and J are TRBV30 and TRBJ1-2, with 7 bases matching TRBD1. V dropped 1 base and J dropped 7; count of bases not matched to a gene: 18. This CDR3 has 17 residues. Looked up from germline, CDR1 is GTSNPN and CDR2 is SVGIG (reference sequence). The CDR3: CAWSEAGRGFVGSGYTF. CDR3 bases: TGTGCCTGGAGTGAGGCCGGCAGGGGGTTTGTGGGTAGTGGCTACACCTTC.

This chain links TRBV10-3 with TRBJ1-1; D may be TRBD1 (5 bases). The ends were cut back, 0 bases at V and 1 base at J, with 6 bases in the middle. The CDR3 has 14 amino acids. Germline CDR1 is ENHRY and CDR2 is SYGVKD. CDR3 DNA sequence: TGTGCCATCAGTGAGTCCGGGGGGAACACTGAAGCTTTCTTT. Translation: CAISESGGNTEAFF.

The chain employs TRBV2 and TRBJ2-3, with 11 bases lining up with TRBD1. Unmatched junction bases numbered 9, after V lost 8 bases and J lost 2 bases. CDR1 is SNHLY and CDR2 is FYNNEI in the germline V gene. This CDR3 has 16 amino acids. CDR3 loop: CASSRDRGKLTDTQYF. The CDR3 nucleotides are TGTGCCAGCTCAAGGGACAGGGGGAAACTCACAGATACGCAGTATTTT.

This sequence joins TRBV5-5 and TRBJ2-1, with D perhaps TRBD2 (6 bases). This CDR3 is 16 amino acids long. CDR1 and CDR2 from the germline V gene are SGHKS and YYEKEE (reference sequence). V lost 2 bases, J lost 1 base, and 13 bases lay in between. The CDR3 sequence: CASSFSTGASYNEQFF. CDR3 in DNA: TGTGCCAGCAGCTTTTCGACGGGAGCTTCCTACAATGAGCAGTTCTTC.

This clone turned up a few times. The V and J genes are TRBV19 and TRBJ1-1, with TRBD1 as a possible D gene (6 bases). Germline lookup yields CDR1 LNHDA and CDR2 SQIVND (reference sequence). The CDR3 length is 13 residues. V was cut by 8 bases and J by 1 base, with 11 bases left in between. CDR3 DNA: TGTGCCAGTCGTACAGGGAGGAACACTGAAGCTTTCTTT. It codes for CASRTGRNTEAFF.

The chain joins TRBV28 to TRBJ1-2; 9 positions agree with TRBD1. The germline gives CDR1 MDHEN, CDR2 SYDVKM. The ends lost 6 bases at V and 4 bases at J; junction bases unmatched: 9. The CDR3 runs to 15 residues. CDR3 DNA sequence: TGTGCCAGCAGCTCCGGGACAGGGACCTCCTATGGCTACACCTTC. This gives the protein CASSSGTGTSYGYTF.

The V and J genes are TRBV27 and TRBJ1-1; D is ambiguous. Germline V gene sequence: CDR1 MNHEY, CDR2 SMNVEV (reference sequence). The CDR3 has 15 amino acids. Trimming cost V 1 base and J 4 bases, with 13 bases left between them. The CDR3 reads CASSLWPPKGTEAFF. The CDR3 DNA follows: TGTGCCAGCAGTTTATGGCCTCCCAAGGGCACTGAAGCTTTCTTT.

V usage is TRBV7-2 and J usage is TRBJ1-4, with no clear D. V gave up 1 base and J gave up 0 bases, with 9 bases separating them. Germline assignment: CDR1 SGHTA and CDR2 FQGNSA. The length of the CDR3 is 16 residues. CDR3 sequence reads: CASSLVGRTTNEKLFF. The DNA for the CDR3 is TGTGCCAGCAGCTTAGTAGGGCGGACAACTAATGAAAAACTGTTTTTT.

The V call is TRBV19, the J call TRBJ1-1; the D is unclear. The CDR3 has 14 amino acids. CDR1 and CDR2 (germline): LNHDA, SQIVND (reference sequence). V lost 0 bases to trimming and J lost 3 bases, with 8 bases between them. CDR3 loop: CASSIDAPHTEAFF. In DNA, the CDR3 is TGTGCCAGTAGTATAGATGCCCCACACACTGAAGCTTTCTTT.

DNA for the CDR3: TGCGCCAGCAGCTCCGGTGGGACTAGCGGGAGGCCAGGGAATGAGCAGTTCTTC. Translating it yields CASSSGGTSGRPGNEQFF. The V gene is TRBV5-1, the J gene TRBJ2-1; the match to TRBD2 covers 15 bases. CDR1 and CDR2 (germline): SGHRS, YFSETQ. This CDR3 is 18 amino acids long. Unmatched junction bases numbered 11, after V lost 3 bases and J lost 7 bases.

This clone was observed once. The V gene is TRBV30, the J gene TRBJ1-4, with 7 positions matching TRBD1. Germline trimming cut 4 bases from V and 2 bases from J; bases unmatched to any gene: 10. The V gene's germline CDR1 is GTSNPN and CDR2 SVGIG (reference sequence). CDR3 size: 16 residues. CDR3 residues: CAWTTGKIGTNEKLFF. In DNA form, the CDR3 reads TGTGCCTGGACGACAGGGAAGATTGGCACTAATGAAAAACTGTTTTTT.

This rearrangement joins TRBV29-1 to TRBJ2-2, with D hard to call. The CDR3 is made up of 13 amino acids. Germline V CDR1 and CDR2: SQVTM, ANQGSEA. With 3 bases removed from V and 3 bases from J, the gap between germline ends came to 8 bases. CDR3 sequence: CSVDELYTGELFF. In nucleotides, the CDR3 is TGCAGCGTTGATGAACTATACACCGGGGAGCTGTTTTTT.

The rearrangement uses TRBV6-5 and TRBJ2-7; D could derive from TRBD1 or TRBD2 (5 bases each). The V gene's germline CDR1 is MNHEY and CDR2 SVGAGI. V lost 0 bases, J lost 2 bases, and 8 bases lay in between. The CDR3 is 14 residues long. CDR3 loop: CASSYSRGTYEQYF. CDR3 coding DNA: TGTGCCAGCAGTTACTCGAGGGGCACCTACGAGCAGTACTTC.

A few counts support this clone. V is TRBV7-9 and J is TRBJ1-4; 7 nucleotides agree with TRBD1. This CDR3 spans 14 amino acids. V lost 5 bases and J lost 4; bases outside the gene matches: 4. CDR1 SEHNR and CDR2 FQNEAQ come from the germline V gene (reference sequence). The CDR3 DNA follows: TGTGCCAGCAGCCGCCGACAGGGTAATGAAAAACTGTTTTTT. This sequence encodes CASSRRQGNEKLFF.

The chain combines TRBV5-1 with TRBJ2-7; TRBD1 agrees at 8 bases. Per the germline V gene, CDR1 is SGHRS and CDR2 is YFSETQ. The length of the CDR3 is 14 residues. The V and J ends lost 4 bases and 7 bases, in that order; junction bases with no gene match: 10. The CDR3 is CASSVDRGAGEQYF. The DNA for the CDR3 is TGCGCCAGCAGCGTCGACAGGGGAGCCGGGGAGCAGTACTTC. Full variable domain (missing parts from reference TRBV5-1 and TRBJ2-7): KAGVTQTPRYLIKTRGQQVTLSCSPISGHRSVSWYQQTPGQGLQFLFEYFSETQRNKGNFPGRFSGRQFSNSRSEMNVSTLELGDSALYLCASSVDRGAGEQYFGPGTRLTVT.

The V and J genes are TRBV27 and TRBJ1-2, with TRBD1 matching over 9 bases. The CDR3 has 14 amino acids. V was clipped by 4 bases and J by 5 bases; unmatched bases: 5. Per the germline V gene, CDR1 is MNHEY and CDR2 is SMNVEV (reference sequence). CDR3 nucleotide sequence: TGTGCCAGCAGTTCCGGACAGGGGAAGTATGGCTACACCTTC. Its protein product is CASSSGQGKYGYTF.

This chain links TRBV2 with TRBJ1-5; D gene unclear. The V gene lost 0 bases and the J gene lost 0 bases, with 9 bases spanning the gap. The CDR3 is made up of 16 amino acids. Germline V gene lookup returns CDR1 SNHLY and CDR2 FYNNEI. CDR3 residues: CASSEARRNSNQPQHF. As DNA, the CDR3 is TGTGCCAGCAGTGAAGCGCGTAGGAATAGCAATCAGCCCCAGCATTTT.

The rearrangement joins TRBV18 to TRBJ2-7; 10 bases fit TRBD1. Germline loops: CDR1 KGHSH, CDR2 LQKENI. This CDR3 comprises 15 residues. V lost 2 bases, J lost 2 bases, and 3 bases stayed unmatched. Here the CDR3 reads CASSPGQGGTYEQYF. The CDR3 coding sequence is TGTGCCAGCTCACCAGGACAGGGGGGGACCTACGAGCAGTACTTC.

The V call is TRBV18, the J call TRBJ2-5, with a weak D call TRBD2 (6 bases). The CDR3 contains 14 residues. Between the trimmed V and J ends, which lost 6 bases and 9 bases, there was a span of 20 bases. From germline, CDR1 is KGHSH and CDR2 LQKENI. The CDR3 nucleotides read TGTGCCAGCTCTCCCGGACCGGGGGATAGTGCCCAGTACTTC. It translates to CASSPGPGDSAQYF. Filled out from reference TRBV18 and TRBJ2-5, the complete variable domain reads NAGVMQNPRHLVRRRGQEARLRCSPMKGHSHVYWYRQLPEEGLKFMVYLQKENIIDESGMPKERFSAEFPKEGPSILRIQQVVRGDSAAYFCASSPGPGDSAQYFGPGTRLLVL.

The CDR3 DNA is TGTGCCAGTAGTATAGGGGGAGAGCAGTACTTC. Protein product: CASSIGGEQYF. The chain has TRBV19 and TRBJ2-7; D call uncertain. CDR1 is LNHDA and CDR2 is SQIVND in the germline V gene (reference sequence). V shed 1 base and J shed 7 bases, with 5 bases lying between them. This CDR3 has 11 amino acids.